Listed below are T cell receptor beta chains from one sample, sequenced in a study of T cells after yellow fever vaccination. Each CDR3 protein is one row after TCRdb ran MiXCR on the 5' RACE reads. Of approximately 300,000 distinct CDR3 sequences in the sample, 6.5% to 8.5% are singletons; the top ten hold 15% to 20%. The material was PBMCs, obtained approximately 40 days after the first yellow fever vaccination. Receptor source: a man aged 18 to 30 who received the YFV17D yellow fever vaccine. Both conserved end residues are trimmed from each CDR3. A D gene is named only where the DNA matches it firmly.

TRBJ2-3 | 13 | TRBV5-1 | NA | ASSLGSARPDTQY
TRBJ2-5 | 11 | TRBV29-1 | TRBD1 | SVDGTGVATQY
TRBJ1-1 | 12 | TRBV7-9 | NA | ASSPAGGNTEAF
TRBJ1-2 | 13 | TRBV6-2/TRBV6-3 | NA | ASSHLRDRIYGYT
TRBJ2-1 | 11 | TRBV20-1 | NA | SAYYHENNEQF
TRBJ1-4 | 11 | TRBV20-1 | NA | SAKGGAIEKLF
TRBJ2-1 | 15 | TRBV7-8 | NA | ASSLDPTFSSYNEQF
TRBJ2-1 | 11 | TRBV7-8 | NA | ASSVESYNEQF
TRBJ2-7 | 11 | TRBV7-2 | NA | ASSAGTPYEQY
TRBJ1-1 | 12 | TRBV7-9 | NA | ASSSMGGDTEAF
TRBJ1-1 | 14 | TRBV5-1 | NA | ASSWGGRGRNTEAF
TRBJ2-5 | 14 | TRBV7-3 | NA | ASSLNGWGVQETQY
TRBJ2-2 | 13 | TRBV7-6 | NA | ASSSYPKGTGELF
TRBJ2-5 | 8 | TRBV23-1 | NA | ARDEETQY
TRBJ2-3 | 11 | TRBV10-3 | NA | AITVAPGDTQY
TRBJ2-1 | 12 | TRBV30 | NA | AWKIDPTYNEQF
TRBJ2-5 | 10 | TRBV5-1 | NA | ASSLMAETQY
TRBJ2-5 | 13 | TRBV4-2 | NA | ASTRGSGRKETQY
TRBJ2-5 | 14 | TRBV29-1 | TRBD2 | SVTGLAGGLGETQY
TRBJ2-5 | 11 | TRBV29-1 | TRBD1 | SATQGAGKTQY
TRBJ2-1 | 11 | TRBV4-1 | NA | ASSQEGLYEQF
TRBJ1-1 | 14 | TRBV7-9 | TRBD1 | ARGVLDRDRETEAF
TRBJ2-1 | 10 | TRBV6-5 | TRBD2 | ASTYGGNEQF
TRBJ1-3 | 13 | TRBV15 | NA | ATSRDAGAGNTIY
TRBJ2-5 | 12 | TRBV5-1 | NA | ASSLDAPGETQY